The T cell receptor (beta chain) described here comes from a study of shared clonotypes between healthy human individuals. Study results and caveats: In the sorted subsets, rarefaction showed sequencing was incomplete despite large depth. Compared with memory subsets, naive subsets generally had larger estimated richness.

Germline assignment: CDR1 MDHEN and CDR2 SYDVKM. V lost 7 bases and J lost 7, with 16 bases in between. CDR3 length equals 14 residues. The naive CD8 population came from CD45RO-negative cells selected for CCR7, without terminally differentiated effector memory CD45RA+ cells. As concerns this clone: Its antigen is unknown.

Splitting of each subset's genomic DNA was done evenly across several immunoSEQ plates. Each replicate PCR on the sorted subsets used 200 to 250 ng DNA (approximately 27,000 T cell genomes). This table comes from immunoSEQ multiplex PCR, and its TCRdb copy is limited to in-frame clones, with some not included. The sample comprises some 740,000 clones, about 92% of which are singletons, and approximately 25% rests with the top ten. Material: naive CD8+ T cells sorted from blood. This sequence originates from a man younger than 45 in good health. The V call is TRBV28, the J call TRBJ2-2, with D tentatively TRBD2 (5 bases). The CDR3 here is CASKNGRVNGELFF. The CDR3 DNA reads TGTGCCAGCAAAAACGGGCGGGTTAACGGGGAGCTGTTTTTT. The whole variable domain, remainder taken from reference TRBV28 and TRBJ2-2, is DVKVTQSSRYLVKRTGEKVFLECVQDMDHENMFWYRQDPGLGLRLIYFSYDVKMKEKGDIPEGYSVSREKKERFSLILESASTNQTSMYLCASKNGRVNGELFFGEGSRLTVL.